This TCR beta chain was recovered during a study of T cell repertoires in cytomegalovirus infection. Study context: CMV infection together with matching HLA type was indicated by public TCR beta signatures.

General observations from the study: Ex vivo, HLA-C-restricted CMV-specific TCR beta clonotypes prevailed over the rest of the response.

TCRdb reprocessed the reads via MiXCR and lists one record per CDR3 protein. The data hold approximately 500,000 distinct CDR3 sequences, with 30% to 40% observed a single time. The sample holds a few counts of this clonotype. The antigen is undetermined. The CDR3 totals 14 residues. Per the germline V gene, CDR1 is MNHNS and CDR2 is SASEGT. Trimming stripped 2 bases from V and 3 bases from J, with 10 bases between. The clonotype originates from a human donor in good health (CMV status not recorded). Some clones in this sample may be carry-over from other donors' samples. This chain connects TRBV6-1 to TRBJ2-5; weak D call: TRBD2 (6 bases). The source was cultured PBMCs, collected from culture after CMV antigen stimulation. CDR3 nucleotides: TGTGCCAGCAGTGAATGGAGGGGAGAAGAGACCCAGTACTTC. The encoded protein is CASSEWRGEETQYF.